These T cell receptor beta chains were read from a single sample in a study of T cell repertoires in cytomegalovirus infection. What these receptors recognize is not known. One entry per CDR3 protein, called by TCRdb with MiXCR from the reads. Of 700,000 to 900,000 distinct CDR3 sequences in the sample, 25% to 30% were seen once. The sequencing here drew on cultured CD8+ T cells from PBMCs, taken from culture after CMV antigen stimulation. Source of these receptors: a human donor in good health (CMV status not recorded). Some clones in this sample may be carry-over from other donors' samples. The CDR3 runs from the conserved cysteine through the conserved F or W. The D gene is left open where the match is weak. The size field is filled for only some rows; it gives once, few, many or a size class.

few	TRBD2	TRBV2	TRBJ2-2	TGTGCCAGCAGTCTCCTAGCGGTGGCGAACACCGGGGAGCTGTTTTTT	CASSLLAVANTGELFF
many	TRBD1	TRBV7-9	TRBJ2-2	TGTGCCAGCAGCTTCACCAGGGGGCACACCGGGGAGCTGTTTTTT	CASSFTRGHTGELFF
.	.	TRBV27	TRBJ1-4	TGTGCCAGCAGTCCACCCTCGGGGGGCGGTGAAAAACTGTTTTTT	CASSPPSGGGEKLFF
.	.	TRBV4-1	TRBJ1-1	TGTGCCAGCAGCCAAGATCACCCATCGGCGTACACTGAAGCTTTCTTT	CASSQDHPSAYTEAFF
.	.	TRBV19	TRBJ1-2	TGTGCCAGTAGTATATCTTTAACTAACTATGGCTACACCTTC	CASSISLTNYGYTF
few	.	TRBV27	TRBJ2-4	TGTGCCAGCAGTTTGGAGTCGAACAGGCGGGACATTCAGTACTTC	CASSLESNRRDIQYF
many	TRBD1	TRBV27	TRBJ1-1	TGTGCCAGCTCTCGGACAGGCTACATGAACACTGAAGCTTTCTTT	CASSRTGYMNTEAFF
few	.	TRBV27	TRBJ2-7	TGTGCCAGCAGTTTATCAAGGGGGACCCACGAGCAGTACTTC	CASSLSRGTHEQYF
few	.	TRBV27	TRBJ2-3	TGTGCCAGCAGTGCCCCGGGTATCGGGGGCACAGATACGCAGTATTTT	CASSAPGIGGTDTQYF
.	.	TRBV6-5	TRBJ2-2	TGTGCCAGCAGTGGCGGGTGGGACACCGGGGAGCTGTTTTTT	CASSGGWDTGELFF
few	TRBD1	TRBV6-1	TRBJ2-5	TGTGCCAGCAGTGAAAGTGACAGGGTGGGAGAGACCCAGTACTTC	CASSESDRVGETQYF
many	TRBD1	TRBV7-8	TRBJ1-1	TGTGCCAGCAGCTCCCCGGGACAGGTTCCCACTGAAGCTTTCTTT	CASSSPGQVPTEAFF